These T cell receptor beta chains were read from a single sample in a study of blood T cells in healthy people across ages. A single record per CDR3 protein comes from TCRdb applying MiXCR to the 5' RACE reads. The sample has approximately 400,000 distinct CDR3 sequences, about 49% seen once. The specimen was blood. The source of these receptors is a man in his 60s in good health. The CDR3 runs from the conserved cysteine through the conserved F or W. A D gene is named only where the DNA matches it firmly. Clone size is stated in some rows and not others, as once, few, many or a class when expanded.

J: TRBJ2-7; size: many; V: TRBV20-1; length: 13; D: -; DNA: TGCAGTGCGCCCAAGATGGGCTCCTACGAGCAGTACTTC; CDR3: CSAPKMGSYEQYF
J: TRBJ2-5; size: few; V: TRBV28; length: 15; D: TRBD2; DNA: TGTGCCAGCAGTTCCCGTCGGACTAGGATAGGGGAGCAGTACTTC; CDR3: CASSSRRTRIGEQYF
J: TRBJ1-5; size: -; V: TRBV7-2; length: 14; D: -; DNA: TGTGCCAGCAGCTCGGGATGGGGCAATCAGCCCCAGCATTTT; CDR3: CASSSGWGNQPQHF
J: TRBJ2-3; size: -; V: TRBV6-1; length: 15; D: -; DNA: TGTGCCAGCAGTGAAGGCGGGGTACTCACAGATACGCAGTATTTT; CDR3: CASSEGGVLTDTQYF
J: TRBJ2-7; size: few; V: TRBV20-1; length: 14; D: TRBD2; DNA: TGCAGTGCTAGTAGCGGGAGGGCTGTCTACGAGCAGTACTTC; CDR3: CSASSGRAVYEQYF
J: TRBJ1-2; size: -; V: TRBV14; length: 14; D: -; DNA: TGTGCCAGCAGGGGGACGGAGAGTAACTATGGCTACACCTTC; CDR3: CASRGTESNYGYTF
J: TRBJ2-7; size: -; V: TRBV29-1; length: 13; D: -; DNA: TGCAGCGCCCTGACAGCCTTCTCCTACGAGCAGTACTTC; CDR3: CSALTAFSYEQYF
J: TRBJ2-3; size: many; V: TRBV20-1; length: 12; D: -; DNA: TGCAGTGCTACCGGGACCACAGATACGCAGTATTTT; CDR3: CSATGTTDTQYF
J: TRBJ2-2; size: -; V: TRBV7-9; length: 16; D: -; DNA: TGTGCCAGCGCCAGCGTTCCTACCCATTACACCGGGGAGCTGTTTTTT; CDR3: CASASVPTHYTGELFF
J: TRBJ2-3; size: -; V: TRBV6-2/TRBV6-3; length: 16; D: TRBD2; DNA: TGTGCCAGCAGTTACACGTCTAGCGGGAGAACAGATACGCAGTATTTT; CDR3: CASSYTSSGRTDTQYF
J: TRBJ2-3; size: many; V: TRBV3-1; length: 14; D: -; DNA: TGTGCCAGCAGCCAAAGGGGGGCCACAGATACGCAGTATTTT; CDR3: CASSQRGATDTQYF
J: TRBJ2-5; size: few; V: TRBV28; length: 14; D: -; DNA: TGTGCCAGCAGTCCCGCGGGGGCTGGAGAGACCCAGTACTTC; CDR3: CASSPAGAGETQYF
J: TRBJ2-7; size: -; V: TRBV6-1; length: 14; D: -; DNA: TGTGCCAGCAGTGAACCCAGGGTGGCTAGTGAGCAGTACTTC; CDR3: CASSEPRVASEQYF
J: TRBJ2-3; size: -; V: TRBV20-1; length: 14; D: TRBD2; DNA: TGCAGTGCTATGGGACTACAGAACACAGATACGCAGTATTTT; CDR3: CSAMGLQNTDTQYF
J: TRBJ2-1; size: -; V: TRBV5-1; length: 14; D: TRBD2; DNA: TGCGCCAGCAGCGGGGGGGGTTTCTACAATGAGCAGTTCTTC; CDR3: CASSGGGFYNEQFF
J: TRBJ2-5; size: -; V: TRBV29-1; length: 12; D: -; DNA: TGCAGTGTACGGGGGGCGCAGCAGACCCAGTACTTC; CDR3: CSVRGAQQTQYF
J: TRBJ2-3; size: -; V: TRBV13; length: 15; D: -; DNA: TGTGCCAGCAGCCCTAAGTGGGTAGAGGCAGATACGCAGTATTTT; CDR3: CASSPKWVEADTQYF
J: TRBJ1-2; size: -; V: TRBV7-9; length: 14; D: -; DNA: TGTGCCAGCAGACCTGAAGCTCCTAACTATGGCTACACCTTC; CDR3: CASRPEAPNYGYTF
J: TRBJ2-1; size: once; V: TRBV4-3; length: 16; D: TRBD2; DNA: TGCGCCTGCAGCCAGAGAAGCGGGAGCTCCTACAATGAGCAGTTCTTC; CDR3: CACSQRSGSSYNEQFF
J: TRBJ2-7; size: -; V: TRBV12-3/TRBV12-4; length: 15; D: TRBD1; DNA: TGTGCCAGCAGTTCACAGGGGGCAACCTCCTACGAGCAGTACTTC; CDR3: CASSSQGATSYEQYF
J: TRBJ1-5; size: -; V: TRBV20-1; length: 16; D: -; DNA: TGCAGTGCTAGAGATTCGGGGGGTGGCACAGATCAGCCCCAGCATTTT; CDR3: CSARDSGGGTDQPQHF
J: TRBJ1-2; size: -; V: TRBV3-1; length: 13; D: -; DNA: TGTGCCAGCAGCCAAGAGGGTCGAGGTGGCTACACCTTC; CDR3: CASSQEGRGGYTF
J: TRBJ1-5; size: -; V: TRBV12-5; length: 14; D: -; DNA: TGTGCTAGTGGTTCCGGACAGAGCAATCAGCCCCAGCATTTT; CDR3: CASGSGQSNQPQHF
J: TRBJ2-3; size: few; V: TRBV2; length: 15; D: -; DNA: TGTGCCAGCAGTGCGGTAACGGGTAGGGCAGATACGCAGTATTTT; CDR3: CASSAVTGRADTQYF
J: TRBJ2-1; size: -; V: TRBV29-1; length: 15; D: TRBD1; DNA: TGCAGCGTTTTGGGGCGGACAGGGGGCTACAATGAGCAGTTCTTC; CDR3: CSVLGRTGGYNEQFF
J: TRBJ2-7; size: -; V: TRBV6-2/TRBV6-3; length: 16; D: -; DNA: TGTGCCAGCAGTTACTCAGGTCGGGAGAGCCCCGGGAAGCAGTACTTC; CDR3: CASSYSGRESPGKQYF
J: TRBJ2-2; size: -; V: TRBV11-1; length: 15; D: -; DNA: TGTGCCAGCAGCCTAACCCCTCACGCCGCCGGGGAGCTGTTTTTT; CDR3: CASSLTPHAAGELFF
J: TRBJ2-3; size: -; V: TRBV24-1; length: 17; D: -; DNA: TGTGCCACCAGTGATTGGGAGAAGGACATGAGCACAGATACGCAGTATTTT; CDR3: CATSDWEKDMSTDTQYF
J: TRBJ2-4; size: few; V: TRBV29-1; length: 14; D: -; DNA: TGCAGCGTTGTGGCCCACGGGACTTTAAACATTCAGTACTTC; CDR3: CSVVAHGTLNIQYF
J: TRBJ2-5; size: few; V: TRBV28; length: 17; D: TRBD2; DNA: TGTGCCAGCAGTTTAAGGCTAGCGGGAGTGGGTGGGGAGACCCAGTACTTC; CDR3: CASSLRLAGVGGETQYF
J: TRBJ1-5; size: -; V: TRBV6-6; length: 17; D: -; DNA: TGTGCCAGCAGCTCTAGACGGACGGGGTATAGCAATCAGCCCCAGCATTTT; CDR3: CASSSRRTGYSNQPQHF
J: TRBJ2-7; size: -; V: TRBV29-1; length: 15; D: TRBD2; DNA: TGCAGCGGGGGACTAGCGGGAGGATCCTACAATGAGCAGTACTTC; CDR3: CSGGLAGGSYNEQYF
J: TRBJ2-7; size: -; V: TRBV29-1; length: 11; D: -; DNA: TGCAGCGTTTCCCGGGGGCGGGAGCAGTACTTC; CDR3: CSVSRGREQYF
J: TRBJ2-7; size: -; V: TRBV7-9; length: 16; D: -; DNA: TGTGCCAGCAGCTTAGGATACAGGCTTTTTTACTACGAGCAGTACTTC; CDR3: CASSLGYRLFYYEQYF
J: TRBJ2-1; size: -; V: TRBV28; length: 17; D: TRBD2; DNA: TGTGCCAGCGGGGGGGGCCACTTAGCGGGAGCCGACGATGAGCAGTTCTTC; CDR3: CASGGGHLAGADDEQFF
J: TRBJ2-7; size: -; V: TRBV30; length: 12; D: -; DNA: TGTGCCTGGAGAAGGGATACCTACGAGCAGTACTTC; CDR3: CAWRRDTYEQYF
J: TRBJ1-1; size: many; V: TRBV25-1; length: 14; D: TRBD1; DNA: TGTGCCAGCAGTGGCAGGGGGCTAAACACTGAAGCTTTCTTT; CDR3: CASSGRGLNTEAFF
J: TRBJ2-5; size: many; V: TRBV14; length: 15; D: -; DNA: TGTGCCAGCAGCCTCGGGGGTACAGTCCAAGAGACCCAGTACTTC; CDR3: CASSLGGTVQETQYF
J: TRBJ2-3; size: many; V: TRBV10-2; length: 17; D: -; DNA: TGCGCCAGCAGTGAGCCAATCAACCTTGCAAATGCAGATACGCAGTATTTT; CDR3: CASSEPINLANADTQYF
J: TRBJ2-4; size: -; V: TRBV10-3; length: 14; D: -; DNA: TGTGCCGTCAGTGAAAAGGGTAGGCAAAACATTCAGTACTTC; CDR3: CAVSEKGRQNIQYF
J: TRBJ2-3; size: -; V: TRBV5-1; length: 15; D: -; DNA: TGCGCCAGCAGCTTGGACGGGGTGGGCACAGATACGCAGTATTTT; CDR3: CASSLDGVGTDTQYF
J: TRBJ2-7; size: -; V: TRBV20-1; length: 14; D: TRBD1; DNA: TGCAGTGCCAGCCGGGCAGGGGGAATGAACGAGCAGTACTTC; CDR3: CSASRAGGMNEQYF